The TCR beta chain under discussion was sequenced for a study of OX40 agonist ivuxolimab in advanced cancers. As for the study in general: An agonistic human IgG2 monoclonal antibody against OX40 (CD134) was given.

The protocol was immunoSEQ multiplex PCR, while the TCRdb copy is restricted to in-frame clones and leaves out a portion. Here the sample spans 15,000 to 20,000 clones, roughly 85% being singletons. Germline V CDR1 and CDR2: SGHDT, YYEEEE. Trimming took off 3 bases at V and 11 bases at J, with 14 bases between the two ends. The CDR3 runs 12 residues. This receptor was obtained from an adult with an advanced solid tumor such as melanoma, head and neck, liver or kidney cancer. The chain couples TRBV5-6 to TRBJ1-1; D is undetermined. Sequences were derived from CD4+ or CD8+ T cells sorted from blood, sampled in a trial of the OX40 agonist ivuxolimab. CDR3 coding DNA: TGTGCCAGCAGCTGGAGTGGGGTGCAGGCTTTCTTT. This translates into CASSWSGVQAFF.